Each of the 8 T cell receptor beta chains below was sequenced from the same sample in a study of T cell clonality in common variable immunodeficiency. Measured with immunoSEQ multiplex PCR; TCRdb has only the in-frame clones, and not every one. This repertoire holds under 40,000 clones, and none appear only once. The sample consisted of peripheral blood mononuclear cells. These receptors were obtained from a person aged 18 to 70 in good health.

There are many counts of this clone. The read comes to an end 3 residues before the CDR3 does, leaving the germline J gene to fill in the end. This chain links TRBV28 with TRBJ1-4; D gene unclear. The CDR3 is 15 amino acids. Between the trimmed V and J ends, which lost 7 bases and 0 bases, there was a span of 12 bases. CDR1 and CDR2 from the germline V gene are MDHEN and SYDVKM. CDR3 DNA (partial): TGTGCCAGCACGGAAAACAGTGCAACTAATGAAAAA. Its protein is CASTENSATNEK. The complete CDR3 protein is CASTENSATNEKLFF.

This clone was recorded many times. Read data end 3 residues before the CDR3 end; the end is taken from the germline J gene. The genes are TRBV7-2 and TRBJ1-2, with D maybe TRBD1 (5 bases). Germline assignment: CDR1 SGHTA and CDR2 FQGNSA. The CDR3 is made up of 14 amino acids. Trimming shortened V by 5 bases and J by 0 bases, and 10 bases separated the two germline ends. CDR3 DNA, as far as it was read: TGTGCCAGCAGCCCAGGGTTCCCTAACTATGGC. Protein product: CASSPGFPNYG. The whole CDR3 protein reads CASSPGFPNYGYTF.

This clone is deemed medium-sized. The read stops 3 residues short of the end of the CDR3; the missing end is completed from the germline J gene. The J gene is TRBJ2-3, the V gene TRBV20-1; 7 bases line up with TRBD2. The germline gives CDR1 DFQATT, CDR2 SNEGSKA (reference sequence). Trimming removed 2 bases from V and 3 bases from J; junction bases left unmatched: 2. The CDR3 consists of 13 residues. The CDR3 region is CSARQLATDTQYF. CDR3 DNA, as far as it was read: TGCAGTGCTAGACAACTAGCGACAGATACG.

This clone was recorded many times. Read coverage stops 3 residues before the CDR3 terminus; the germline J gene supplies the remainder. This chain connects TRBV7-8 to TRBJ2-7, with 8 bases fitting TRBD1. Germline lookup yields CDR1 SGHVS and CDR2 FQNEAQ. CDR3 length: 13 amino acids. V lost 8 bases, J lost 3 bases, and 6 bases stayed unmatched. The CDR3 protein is CASGRDRFYEQYF. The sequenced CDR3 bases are TGTGCCAGCGGACGGGACAGGTTCTACGAG.

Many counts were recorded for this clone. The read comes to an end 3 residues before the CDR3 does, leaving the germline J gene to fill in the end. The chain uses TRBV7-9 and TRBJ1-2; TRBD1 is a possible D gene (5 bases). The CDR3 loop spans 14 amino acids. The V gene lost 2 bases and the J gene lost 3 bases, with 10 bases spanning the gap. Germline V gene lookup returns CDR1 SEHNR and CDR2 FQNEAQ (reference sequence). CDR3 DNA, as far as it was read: TGTGCCAGCAGCTTACAGGGTGGGGACTATGGC. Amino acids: CASSLQGGDYG. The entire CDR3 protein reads CASSLQGGDYGYTF.

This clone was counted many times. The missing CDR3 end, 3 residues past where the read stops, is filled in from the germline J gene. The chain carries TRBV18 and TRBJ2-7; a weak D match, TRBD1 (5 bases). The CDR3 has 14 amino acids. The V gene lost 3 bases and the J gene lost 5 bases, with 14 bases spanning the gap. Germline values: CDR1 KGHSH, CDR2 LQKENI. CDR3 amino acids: CASSPQGPIDEQYF. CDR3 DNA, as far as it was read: TGTGCCAGCTCACCGCAGGGCCCGATAGACGAG.

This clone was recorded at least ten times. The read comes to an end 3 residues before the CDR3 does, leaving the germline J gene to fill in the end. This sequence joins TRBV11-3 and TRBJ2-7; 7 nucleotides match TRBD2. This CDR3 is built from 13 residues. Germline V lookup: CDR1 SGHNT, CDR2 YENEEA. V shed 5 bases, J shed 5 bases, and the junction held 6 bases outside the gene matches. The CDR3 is CASSLGAGDEQYF. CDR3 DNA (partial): TGTGCCAGCAGCCTAGGGGCGGGAGACGAG.

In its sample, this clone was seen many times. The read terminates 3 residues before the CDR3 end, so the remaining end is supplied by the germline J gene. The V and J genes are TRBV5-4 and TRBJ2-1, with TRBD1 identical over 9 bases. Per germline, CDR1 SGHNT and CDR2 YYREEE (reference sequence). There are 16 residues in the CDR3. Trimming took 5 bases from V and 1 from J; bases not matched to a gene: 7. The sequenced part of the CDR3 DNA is TGTGCCAGCAGGCAGACGACAGGGGGTTCCTACAATGAG. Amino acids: CASRQTTGGSYNE. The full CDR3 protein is CASRQTTGGSYNEQFF.